This T cell receptor beta chain was captured in a study of shared clonotypes between healthy human individuals. Regarding the study as a whole: Collection of samples was limited to blood; tissue repertoires likely differ.

Regarding this clone: Its specificity is not known.

Researchers ran the assay at a deep level. The table came from immunoSEQ multiplex PCR; TCRdb's copy has only in-frame clones and leaves some out. This sample has approximately 510,000 clones, with roughly 78% found just once. Donors comprised healthy HIV-negative adults lacking recent acute infections or vaccinations. Germline V gives CDR1 MNHEY, CDR2 SMNVEV (reference sequence). The CDR3 runs to 18 residues. V dropped 7 bases and J dropped 4 bases, with 26 bases sitting between them. The sequencing input was PBMCs. The rearrangement joins TRBV27 to TRBJ2-1; the D gene is possibly TRBD1 (7 bases). This sequence originates from a woman in her 40s in good health. Some clones in this sample may be carry-over from other donors' samples. This CDR3 reads CASKKIQGSGGYYNEQFF. CDR3 DNA: TGTGCCAGCAAAAAAATACAGGGGTCAGGGGGGTATTACAATGAGCAGTTCTTC.